A selection of T cell receptor beta chains follows, all from one sample in a study of T cell clonotyping in hematopoietic cell transplantation. Sequencing was performed with immunoSEQ multiplex PCR; in TCRdb, only in-frame clones are kept and a portion is missing. The table shows around 13,000 clones, with about 79% occurring only once. The source material was PBMCs, sampled 100 days after allogeneic stem cell transplant. Receptors originate from a female patient aged 40-49 years who had an allogeneic stem cell transplant from a related donor, so T cells may come from the graft donor. Some clones in this sample may be carry-over from other donors' samples. Each CDR3 is given with its conserved first and last residue. Fields, in order: D gene, clone size, V gene, J gene, CDR3 DNA, CDR3 protein. A D gene is named only where the DNA matches it firmly. The size of a clone is reported for some rows only, either as once, few or many, or as a class for expanded clones.

D gene: NA; clone size: NA; V gene: TRBV28; J gene: TRBJ2-3; CDR3 DNA: TGTGCCAGCAGTTTATCCGGGTCTACGCAGTATTTT; CDR3 protein: CASSLSGSTQYF
D gene: TRBD1; clone size: NA; V gene: TRBV11-1; J gene: TRBJ1-4; CDR3 DNA: TGTGCCAGCAGCTTTGGGGACAGGTCGAATGAAAAACTGTTTTTT; CDR3 protein: CASSFGDRSNEKLFF
D gene: TRBD2; clone size: NA; V gene: TRBV30; J gene: TRBJ2-1; CDR3 DNA: TGTGCCTGGAGTGTTCGGCGGGGGGGCAAAGATGAGCAGTTCTTC; CDR3 protein: CAWSVRRGGKDEQFF
D gene: NA; clone size: NA; V gene: TRBV29-1; J gene: TRBJ1-2; CDR3 DNA: TGCAGCGTTGCGACAGTAAACTATGGCTACACCTTC; CDR3 protein: CSVATVNYGYTF
D gene: NA; clone size: NA; V gene: TRBV30; J gene: TRBJ1-4; CDR3 DNA: TGTGCCTGGAGCACAAACTTGGGGGAAAAACTGTTTTTT; CDR3 protein: CAWSTNLGEKLFF
D gene: NA; clone size: few; V gene: TRBV6-5; J gene: TRBJ1-1; CDR3 DNA: TGTGCCAGCAGTTACTCAGTAAGGAACACTGAAGCTTTCTTT; CDR3 protein: CASSYSVRNTEAFF
D gene: NA; clone size: NA; V gene: TRBV29-1; J gene: TRBJ2-2; CDR3 DNA: TGCAGCGTTGAGTCAGAGAACACCGGGGAGCTGTTTTTT; CDR3 protein: CSVESENTGELFF
D gene: TRBD1; clone size: NA; V gene: TRBV11-2; J gene: TRBJ2-5; CDR3 DNA: TGTGCCAGCAGACAAATCAGGGGGACAGGAGAGACCCAGTACTTC; CDR3 protein: CASRQIRGTGETQYF
D gene: NA; clone size: NA; V gene: TRBV10-3; J gene: TRBJ2-7; CDR3 DNA: TGTGCCATCAGTGATGAGTGGGAGCAGTACTTC; CDR3 protein: CAISDEWEQYF
D gene: NA; clone size: NA; V gene: TRBV10-3; J gene: TRBJ2-3; CDR3 DNA: TGTGCCATCAGTATCGCGGGGGCGATCACAGATACGCAGTATTTT; CDR3 protein: CAISIAGAITDTQYF
D gene: NA; clone size: NA; V gene: TRBV6-1; J gene: TRBJ2-3; CDR3 DNA: TGTGCCAGCAGTGAGCACGTCCCCTTAACCACAGATACGCAGTATTTT; CDR3 protein: CASSEHVPLTTDTQYF
D gene: NA; clone size: once; V gene: TRBV5-1; J gene: TRBJ2-5; CDR3 DNA: TGCGCCAGCAGCTCTCAGGGGGGAGGGGAGACCCAGTACTTC; CDR3 protein: CASSSQGGGETQYF
D gene: NA; clone size: NA; V gene: TRBV14; J gene: TRBJ1-2; CDR3 DNA: TGTGCCAGCAGCCAAGTGGGGGGTAACTATGGCTACACCTTC; CDR3 protein: CASSQVGGNYGYTF
D gene: NA; clone size: NA; V gene: TRBV9; J gene: TRBJ2-5; CDR3 DNA: TGTGCCAGCAGCCTTGCGGAAGAGACCCAGTACTTC; CDR3 protein: CASSLAEETQYF
D gene: NA; clone size: NA; V gene: TRBV2; J gene: TRBJ1-2; CDR3 DNA: TGTGCCAGCGGCCGGGCCCCGGATGGCTACACCTTC; CDR3 protein: CASGRAPDGYTF
D gene: NA; clone size: NA; V gene: TRBV4-1; J gene: TRBJ2-1; CDR3 DNA: TGCGCCAGCAGCCAAGCTGACAGGTTCCATGAGCAGTTCTTC; CDR3 protein: CASSQADRFHEQFF
D gene: NA; clone size: NA; V gene: TRBV6-1; J gene: TRBJ1-5; CDR3 DNA: TGTGCCAGCAGAACTTCTGGGGGTTCGGGTCAGCCCCAGCATTTT; CDR3 protein: CASRTSGGSGQPQHF
D gene: NA; clone size: NA; V gene: TRBV9; J gene: TRBJ2-3; CDR3 DNA: TGTGCCAGCAGCCTTAGCCGCACAGATACGCAGTATTTT; CDR3 protein: CASSLSRTDTQYF
D gene: TRBD1; clone size: NA; V gene: TRBV27; J gene: TRBJ1-1; CDR3 DNA: TGTGCCAGCAGTTTATCAAGGGGGCGGGATTGGAACACTGAAGCTTTCTTT; CDR3 protein: CASSLSRGRDWNTEAFF
D gene: TRBD2; clone size: few; V gene: TRBV27; J gene: TRBJ2-3; CDR3 DNA: TGTGCCAGCAGTCCACGACTAGCGGGGGCCACAGATACGCAGTATTTT; CDR3 protein: CASSPRLAGATDTQYF
D gene: NA; clone size: once; V gene: TRBV4-2; J gene: TRBJ2-2; CDR3 DNA: TGTGCCAGCAGCCAAGAAGGGGGGGCGAACACCGGGGAGCTGTTTTTT; CDR3 protein: CASSQEGGANTGELFF
D gene: TRBD1; clone size: NA; V gene: TRBV7-2; J gene: TRBJ1-1; CDR3 DNA: TGTGCCAGCAGCCGACAGGGCCAATTGAACACTGAAGCTTTCTTT; CDR3 protein: CASSRQGQLNTEAFF
D gene: NA; clone size: NA; V gene: TRBV4-3; J gene: TRBJ1-1; CDR3 DNA: TGCGCCAGCAGCCACCCCTTCCGGGACGGTTTGAACACTGAAGCTTTCTTT; CDR3 protein: CASSHPFRDGLNTEAFF
D gene: TRBD2; clone size: once; V gene: TRBV7-8; J gene: TRBJ2-7; CDR3 DNA: TGTGCCAGCAGCTCCCGTCTAGCGGGGTACTACGAGCAGTACTTC; CDR3 protein: CASSSRLAGYYEQYF
D gene: TRBD2; clone size: NA; V gene: TRBV28; J gene: TRBJ2-7; CDR3 DNA: TGTGCCAGCAGTTTCGGACTAGACTACGAGCAGTACTTC; CDR3 protein: CASSFGLDYEQYF
D gene: TRBD1; clone size: NA; V gene: TRBV19; J gene: TRBJ1-5; CDR3 DNA: TGTGCCAGTAGAGGACAGGGGGATTCTCAGCCCCAGCATTTT; CDR3 protein: CASRGQGDSQPQHF
D gene: TRBD1; clone size: NA; V gene: TRBV2; J gene: TRBJ2-5; CDR3 DNA: TGTGCCAGCAGTGAGACAGGGTTGGAGACCCAGTACTTC; CDR3 protein: CASSETGLETQYF
D gene: TRBD2; clone size: NA; V gene: TRBV19; J gene: TRBJ2-7; CDR3 DNA: TGTGCCAGTAGTATGTGGGAGGGCCCGGGAGAGCAGTACTTC; CDR3 protein: CASSMWEGPGEQYF
D gene: TRBD2; clone size: NA; V gene: TRBV10-2; J gene: TRBJ2-3; CDR3 DNA: TGCGCCAGTAGACTAGCGGGAGGAAACACAGATACGCAGTATTTT; CDR3 protein: CASRLAGGNTDTQYF
D gene: NA; clone size: NA; V gene: TRBV19; J gene: TRBJ2-3; CDR3 DNA: TGTGCCAGTAGTCTAGGGGGGGCGAGCACAGATACGCAGTATTTT; CDR3 protein: CASSLGGASTDTQYF
D gene: TRBD2; clone size: NA; V gene: TRBV30; J gene: TRBJ2-4; CDR3 DNA: TGTGCCTGGAGTTCCCCAAGCGGGAGATACTTC; CDR3 protein: CAWSSPSGRYF
D gene: NA; clone size: NA; V gene: TRBV5-6; J gene: TRBJ2-5; CDR3 DNA: TGTGCCAGCAGCGCCTCGGGATCTGAGACCCAGTACTTC; CDR3 protein: CASSASGSETQYF
D gene: NA; clone size: NA; V gene: TRBV25-1; J gene: TRBJ1-1; CDR3 DNA: TGTGCCAGCACCTCCAGGGAGGCAGCTTTCTTT; CDR3 protein: CASTSREAAFF
D gene: TRBD1; clone size: NA; V gene: TRBV5-4; J gene: TRBJ1-1; CDR3 DNA: TGTGCCAGCATGCGCGGACAGGCGAGGACTGAAGCTTTCTTT; CDR3 protein: CASMRGQARTEAFF
D gene: TRBD1; clone size: NA; V gene: TRBV6-5; J gene: TRBJ1-6; CDR3 DNA: TGTGCCAGCAGAAAACCGGACAGGTTGAACTCACCCCTCCACTTT; CDR3 protein: CASRKPDRLNSPLHF
D gene: NA; clone size: NA; V gene: TRBV7-8; J gene: TRBJ1-4; CDR3 DNA: TGTGCCAGCAGCTTAGCCGGGAACGGCGGGGAAAAACTGTTTTTT; CDR3 protein: CASSLAGNGGEKLFF
D gene: NA; clone size: NA; V gene: TRBV5-6; J gene: TRBJ1-3; CDR3 DNA: TGTGCCAGCAGCTTGGGGCGGGGTAAAGGAAACACCATATATTTT; CDR3 protein: CASSLGRGKGNTIYF
D gene: TRBD1; clone size: NA; V gene: TRBV19; J gene: TRBJ1-1; CDR3 DNA: TGTGCCAGCCTACAGGGGGCCGGCACTGAAGCTTTCTTT; CDR3 protein: CASLQGAGTEAFF
D gene: TRBD1; clone size: NA; V gene: TRBV7-3; J gene: TRBJ1-2; CDR3 DNA: TGTGCCAGCAGCGACAGACCCGGGACAGGCAATCGATTCACCTTC; CDR3 protein: CASSDRPGTGNRFTF
D gene: NA; clone size: NA; V gene: TRBV12-5; J gene: TRBJ2-5; CDR3 DNA: TGTGCTAGTGGTTCGAGAGACAGTCCAGGTCCAGAGACCCAGTACTTC; CDR3 protein: CASGSRDSPGPETQYF
D gene: NA; clone size: NA; V gene: TRBV19; J gene: TRBJ1-1; CDR3 DNA: TGTGCCAGTAGTACTAAGCAAGGAGGCACTGAAGCTTTCTTT; CDR3 protein: CASSTKQGGTEAFF
D gene: TRBD1; clone size: NA; V gene: TRBV25-1; J gene: TRBJ2-7; CDR3 DNA: TGTGCCAGCAGTGACTCGGGACAGGGGTTCTACGAGCAGTACTTC; CDR3 protein: CASSDSGQGFYEQYF
D gene: TRBD2; clone size: NA; V gene: TRBV4-2; J gene: TRBJ2-7; CDR3 DNA: TGTGCCAGCAGCCCGACTAGCGGCCAAGAATACGAGCAGTACTTC; CDR3 protein: CASSPTSGQEYEQYF
D gene: TRBD2; clone size: NA; V gene: TRBV4-2; J gene: TRBJ2-2; CDR3 DNA: TGTGCCAGCAGCCAAGCTAGCGGGGTCGGCGGGGAGCTGTTTTTT; CDR3 protein: CASSQASGVGGELFF
D gene: NA; clone size: NA; V gene: TRBV6-6; J gene: TRBJ1-2; CDR3 DNA: TGTGCCAGCAGAGACAACTATGGCTACACCTTC; CDR3 protein: CASRDNYGYTF
D gene: TRBD1; clone size: NA; V gene: TRBV28; J gene: TRBJ2-7; CDR3 DNA: TGTGCCGCTTCCGGGACAGACCCTTACGAGCAGTACTTC; CDR3 protein: CAASGTDPYEQYF
D gene: NA; clone size: once; V gene: TRBV19; J gene: TRBJ1-1; CDR3 DNA: TGTGCCAGTAGTATAGATCCCCCCCTTGGGGCTTTCTTT; CDR3 protein: CASSIDPPLGAFF
D gene: NA; clone size: once; V gene: TRBV11-3; J gene: TRBJ2-7; CDR3 DNA: TGTGCCAGCAGCCCCTCTATTGCCCAGGGGGGAAACGAGCAGTACTTC; CDR3 protein: CASSPSIAQGGNEQYF
D gene: NA; clone size: NA; V gene: TRBV19; J gene: TRBJ2-5; CDR3 DNA: TGTGCCAGTAGGCCGGGGGCCCAAGAGACCCAGTACTTC; CDR3 protein: CASRPGAQETQYF
D gene: NA; clone size: NA; V gene: TRBV19; J gene: TRBJ1-2; CDR3 DNA: TGTGCCAGTAGTATCGACAATTCTAACTATGGCTACACCTTC; CDR3 protein: CASSIDNSNYGYTF